This T cell receptor beta chain was obtained from a study of shared clonotypes between healthy human individuals. Points from the study as a whole: Clonotype sharing among donors was expected to depend on sequencing depth.

About this clone: The antigen is unknown. This likely traces to a read error, being one base from a far larger clone. Within the sample, other DNA sequences also encode this same CDR3.

The V gene's germline CDR1 is GTSNPN and CDR2 SVGIG (reference sequence). This CDR3 spans 14 amino acids. About 28,000 T cell genomes, or around 330 ng DNA, went into replicate PCRs of unsorted PBMC. The sequenced material, unsorted PBMC DNA, was run on ten immunoSEQ deep assay plates. Sequencing used immunoSEQ multiplex PCR; TCRdb keeps in-frame clones, though not all of them. The sample carries a few hundred thousand clones, around 78% recorded once. The V gene is TRBV30, the J gene TRBJ1-5, with D possibly matching TRBD1 (6 bases). Sequenced input: PBMCs. This receptor was obtained from a woman between 40 and 55 years old in good health. Some clones in this sample may be carry-over from other donors' samples. The CDR3 sequence is CARSTGTLNQPQHF. The CDR3 DNA reads TGTGCCCGGAGTACCGGGACACTAAATCAGCCCCAGCATTTT. Drawing the rest from reference TRBV30 and TRBJ1-5, the complete variable domain is SQTIHQWPATLVQPVGSPLSLECTVEGTSNPNLYWYRQAAGRGLQLLFYSVGIGQISSEVPQNLSASRPQDRQFILSSKKLLLSDSGFYLCARSTGTLNQPQHFGDGTRLSIL.